The 32 T cell receptor beta chains presented below share a single source sample, sequenced in a study of technical replicates of blood from a handful of donors. Clones were read by immunoSEQ multiplex PCR, and TCRdb kept only the in-frame ones, dropping some. The top ten clones hold roughly 4% of a sample with about 81,000 clones, 70% to 90% of them seen once. Sequencing was done on a sample of PBMCs. Source of these receptors: a human donor in good health. Some clones in this sample may be carry-over from other donors' samples.

This chain joins TRBV7-3 and TRBJ2-2; 10 nucleotides agree with TRBD2. V gave up 2 bases and J gave up 6 bases; unmatched junction bases: 6. This CDR3 spans 16 amino acids. CDR1 and CDR2 (germline): SGHTA, FQGTGA. The CDR3 DNA reads as TGTGCCAGCAGCTTAGGTCTAGCGGGGGTCTCCGGGGAGCTGTTTTTT. Protein: CASSLGLAGVSGELFF. Full variable domain (missing parts from reference TRBV7-3 and TRBJ2-2): GAGVSQTPSNKVTEKGKYVELRCDPISGHTALYWYRQSLGQGPEFLIYFQGTGAADDSGLPNDRFFAVRPEGSVSTLKIQRTERGDSAVYLCASSLGLAGVSGELFFGEGSRLTVL.

This clone was counted a few times. V is TRBV2 and J is TRBJ2-3; 8 bases are shared with TRBD2. V gave up 8 bases and J gave up 5 bases; unmatched junction bases: 9. This CDR3 has 14 amino acids. Germline V lookup: CDR1 SNHLY, CDR2 FYNNEI. The CDR3 sequence is CASLLGLAGDTQYF. DNA for the CDR3: TGTGCCAGCCTATTAGGGCTAGCGGGAGATACGCAGTATTTT. The full variable domain, rest sourced from reference TRBV2 and TRBJ2-3, is EPEVTQTPSHQVTQMGQEVILRCVPISNHLYFYWYRQILGQKVEFLVSFYNNEISEKSEIFDDQFSVERPDGSNFTLKIRSTKLEDSAMYFCASLLGLAGDTQYFGPGTRLTVL.

This clone was counted a few times. The rearrangement uses TRBV30 and TRBJ1-1; 7 nucleotides align to TRBD1. The junction had 5 bases not matched to a gene; V was cut back by 7 bases and J by 0 bases. The germline gives CDR1 GTSNPN, CDR2 SVGIG (reference sequence). The CDR3 is made up of 13 amino acids. CDR3 in DNA: TGTGCCTCCCTCGGGACAGTGAACACTGAAGCTTTCTTT. Protein sequence: CASLGTVNTEAFF.

This chain links TRBV6-1 with TRBJ2-3; TRBD1 aligns across 7 bases. The CDR3 is 12 amino acids. V gave up 6 bases and J gave up 10 bases; unmatched junction bases: 7. CDR1 is MNHNS and CDR2 is SASEGT in the germline V gene. The CDR3 DNA reads as TGTGCCAGCAGAGCTCAGGGGGAGTCGCAGTATTTT. It encodes CASRAQGESQYF.

The chain employs TRBV30 and TRBJ1-2, with TRBD1 matching over 7 bases. Germline V gene data show CDR1 as GTSNPN and CDR2 as SVGIG (reference sequence). There are 12 residues in the CDR3. Trimming cost V 2 bases and J 8 bases; bases outside gene matches: 5. The CDR3 region is CAWSRGQEGYTF. The CDR3, as DNA: TGTGCCTGGAGTAGGGGGCAAGAGGGCTACACCTTC.

The chain employs TRBV7-2 and TRBJ1-1; 11 bases fit TRBD1. The length of the CDR3 is 14 residues. Germline CDR1 SGHTA, CDR2 FQGNSA. V dropped 5 bases and J dropped 11; count of bases not matched to a gene: 10. The CDR3 loop reads CASSLWTGGADAFF. The CDR3 DNA is TGTGCCAGCAGCCTCTGGACAGGGGGCGCAGATGCTTTCTTT.

The chain combines TRBV19 with TRBJ1-1, with TRBD1 as a possible D gene (5 bases). The CDR3 runs to 15 residues. CDR1 and CDR2 from the germline V gene are LNHDA and SQIVND (reference sequence). V was shortened by 5 bases and J by 6 bases, with 19 bases between the two germline ends. In DNA form, the CDR3 reads TGTGCCAGTAGTGGGGGGGGAGACCGGGGTCCTGAAGCTTTCTTT. It specifies CASSGGGDRGPEAFF.

The chain has TRBV7-9 and TRBJ2-1, with D possibly TRBD1 on 6 matching bases. Between the trimmed V and J ends, which lost 2 bases and 4 bases, there was a span of 15 bases. CDR1 and CDR2 from the germline V gene are SEHNR and FQNEAQ (reference sequence). This CDR3 region has 16 residues. CDR3 sequence: CASSLIGRGPYNEQFF. Written as DNA, the CDR3 is TGTGCCAGCAGCTTAATCGGCAGGGGCCCATACAATGAGCAGTTCTTC. Based on the CDR3 plus reference TRBV7-9 and TRBJ2-1, the full variable domain is DTGVSQNPRHKITKRGQNVTFRCDPISEHNRLYWYRQTLGQGPEFLTYFQNEAQLEKSRLLSDRFSAERPKGSFSTLEIQRTEQGDSAMYLCASSLIGRGPYNEQFFGPGTRLTVL.

J is TRBJ2-7 and V is TRBV5-1; 9 bases are shared with TRBD1. The CDR3 is 14 residues long. Germline V gene lookup returns CDR1 SGHRS and CDR2 YFSETQ. Trimming cost V 0 bases and J 7 bases; bases outside gene matches: 5. In DNA form, the CDR3 reads TGCGCCAGCAGCTTGGAACAGGGGGCCCGGGAGCAGTACTTC. Residues: CASSLEQGAREQYF.

The chain joins TRBV7-7 to TRBJ2-3, with 9 bases that match TRBD1. Germline-derived CDR1 and CDR2 are SSHAT and FNYEAQ (reference sequence). The CDR3 is made up of 14 amino acids. The V gene end was trimmed by 5 bases and the J gene end by 8 bases; junction bases not matched to a gene: 8. The CDR3 sequence: CASSPRDRETTQYF. The CDR3, as DNA: TGTGCCAGCAGCCCCCGGGACAGGGAAACTACGCAGTATTTT.

This clone showed up just once. The V and J genes are TRBV7-9 and TRBJ1-2, with D perhaps matching TRBD1 (6 bases). CDR1 and CDR2 (germline): SEHNR, FQNEAQ (reference sequence). V was trimmed by 1 base and J by 4 bases, leaving 10 bases between them. This CDR3 is 14 amino acids long. Written as DNA, the CDR3 is TGTGCCAGCAGCTTAGACGCAGGGGTCTATGGCTACACCTTC. The encoded protein is CASSLDAGVYGYTF.

On this clone itself: One end of the junction does not line up with germline, which may come from a read error. V is TRBV29-1 and J is TRBJ1-1, with 8 nucleotides matching TRBD1. This CDR3 is 12 amino acids long. In germline, CDR1 is SQVTM, CDR2 ANQGSEA. The CDR3 spells CSSQDRGLHASF. CDR3 DNA sequence: TGCAGCAGCCAAGACAGGGGCCTCCATGCTTCCTTT.

This clone was recorded only once. This chain connects TRBV11-2 to TRBJ1-4; D is unclear. This CDR3 has 14 amino acids. CDR1 and CDR2 (germline): SGHAT, FQNNGV. Trimming stripped 3 bases from V and 8 bases from J, with 13 bases between. CDR3: CASSLSRAGEKLFF. The DNA of the CDR3 is TGTGCCAGCAGCTTGTCACGAGCCGGGGAAAAACTGTTTTTT.

The rearrangement uses TRBV5-1 and TRBJ1-1; 7 bases agree with TRBD1. Germline CDR1 SGHRS, CDR2 YFSETQ. CDR3 length equals 14 residues. The trim removed 3 bases at V and 3 bases at J, leaving 5 bases unmatched. As DNA, the CDR3 is TGCGCCAGCAGCTCGGGAGGGGGCTACACTGAAGCTTTCTTT. Translated: CASSSGGGYTEAFF. The full variable domain, its missing parts supplied by reference TRBV5-1 and TRBJ1-1, is KAGVTQTPRYLIKTRGQQVTLSCSPISGHRSVSWYQQTPGQGLQFLFEYFSETQRNKGNFPGRFSGRQFSNSRSEMNVSTLELGDSALYLCASSSGGGYTEAFFGQGTRLTVV.

This chain links TRBV7-6 with TRBJ2-3; D gene uncertain. The germline V and J ends were trimmed by 1 base and 3 bases, with 5 bases remaining between them. CDR3 length: 13 residues. From germline, CDR1 is SGHVS and CDR2 FNYEAQ. CDR3 nucleotides: TGTGCCAGCAGCTTAGTCAGGACAGATACGCAGTATTTT. Amino acid sequence: CASSLVRTDTQYF.

This chain joins TRBV19 and TRBJ1-2, with D perhaps matching TRBD1 (5 bases). With 1 base removed from V and 7 bases from J, the gap between germline ends came to 10 bases. This CDR3 is 13 amino acids long. The germline V gene encodes CDR1 LNHDA and CDR2 SQIVND (reference sequence). CDR3 residues: CASSIAGGTGYTF. In DNA, the CDR3 is TGTGCCAGTAGTATAGCCGGGGGTACTGGCTACACCTTC.

V gene TRBV11-3 combines with J gene TRBJ2-1; 7 bases match TRBD2. This CDR3 is 15 amino acids long. The V gene's germline CDR1 is SGHNT and CDR2 YENEEA. V was pared by 5 bases and J by 2 bases, with 6 bases of the junction left unmatched. CDR3 residues: CASSPPGLPYNEQFF. The CDR3 DNA reads as TGTGCCAGCAGCCCCCCGGGACTACCCTACAATGAGCAGTTCTTC.

The chain recombines TRBV2 with TRBJ2-3; no clear D gene. This CDR3 is built from 15 residues. From germline, CDR1 is SNHLY and CDR2 FYNNEI. Deletions cut 6 bases from V and 0 bases from J, with 13 bases between. The CDR3, as DNA: TGTGCCAGCAGACCAGGTTCCATGAGCACAGATACGCAGTATTTT. Translated, it gives CASRPGSMSTDTQYF.

The rearrangement uses TRBV6-5 and TRBJ2-1; possibly TRBD2 for D (7 bases). Germline CDR1 and CDR2: MNHEY and SVGAGI. V was clipped by 6 bases and J by 7 bases, with 19 bases between them. The CDR3 contains 15 residues. CDR3 nucleotides: TGTGCCAGCAGAGGAGGGGGGAGGGTGGCAAATGAGCAGTTCTTC. Translated: CASRGGGRVANEQFF.

This chain links TRBV5-1 with TRBJ2-7; D might be TRBD2 (6 bases). The CDR3 extends over 13 amino acids. The germline V gene has CDR1 SGHRS and CDR2 YFSETQ. V shed 6 bases and J shed 0 bases, with 10 bases lying between them. The CDR3, as DNA: TGCGCCAGCATGATGGGGGGCTCCTACGAGCAGTACTTC. Its protein product is CASMMGGSYEQYF.

This chain links TRBV25-1 with TRBJ2-1; 8 bases align to TRBD2. The CDR3 loop spans 14 amino acids. V was pared by 4 bases and J by 6 bases, with 5 bases of the junction left unmatched. CDR1 is MGHDK, CDR2 SYGVNS, per germline. CDR3 sequence (DNA): TGTGCCAGCAGTGCGGGGGGGCTGTTCAATGAGCAGTTCTTC. This sequence encodes CASSAGGLFNEQFF.

The chain combines TRBV11-1 with TRBJ2-7; D is perhaps TRBD1 (6 bases). Trimming took 5 bases from V and 2 from J, leaving 19 bases between them. The CDR3 has 16 amino acids. The germline gives CDR1 SGHAT, CDR2 FQDESV (reference sequence). The CDR3 reads CASSPDRWQGTYEQYF. The CDR3 nucleotides are TGTGCCAGCAGCCCTGACAGGTGGCAAGGCACCTACGAGCAGTACTTC.

This clone was found a few times. The chain carries TRBV30 and TRBJ2-5; D not certain. The CDR3 has 11 residues. Germline V lookup: CDR1 GTSNPN, CDR2 SVGIG (reference sequence). The V gene lost 3 bases and the J gene lost 2 bases, with 4 bases spanning the gap. CDR3 sequence (DNA): TGTGCCTGGAGCAGGCAAGAGACCCAGTACTTC. This translates into CAWSRQETQYF.

J is TRBJ2-1 and V is TRBV4-3; the match to TRBD2 covers 15 bases. Trimming cost V 5 bases and J 4 bases; bases outside gene matches: 12. This CDR3 has 19 residues. The germline CDR1 and CDR2 sequences are LGHNA and YSLEER. In DNA, the CDR3 is TGCGCCAGCAGCAAAGGACTAGCGGGAGGGCCCCCCGGTTACAATGAGCAGTTCTTC. Protein product: CASSKGLAGGPPGYNEQFF.

The CDR3 region has the DNA TGTGCCAGCAGCCCCTTCGGCGGGGAGCTGTTTTTT. Its protein product is CASSPFGGELFF. The chain carries TRBV9 and TRBJ2-2; D remains unclear. CDR1 SGDLS and CDR2 YYNGEE come from the germline V gene. The length of the CDR3 is 12 residues. Trimming took 4 bases from V and 7 from J, leaving 8 bases between them.

This clone was recorded a few times. CDR3 nucleotides: TGTGCCAGCAGCTTAGGTCTCACCTCCCTCGGCACTGAAGCTTTCTTT. Translated, it gives CASSLGLTSLGTEAFF. The chain carries TRBV7-2 and TRBJ1-1, with unresolved D. Trimming pared 1 base from V and 4 bases from J, leaving 16 bases between. The length of the CDR3 is 16 residues. In germline, CDR1 is SGHTA, CDR2 FQGNSA.

This chain connects TRBV29-1 to TRBJ2-5; 7 positions match TRBD1. The CDR3 covers 13 residues. Per germline, CDR1 SQVTM and CDR2 ANQGSEA. The chain's CDR3 is CSVKQGFGETQYF. The CDR3 DNA is TGCAGTGTCAAACAGGGGTTCGGAGAGACCCAGTACTTC.

This clone has a handful of counts. This chain joins TRBV5-6 and TRBJ2-1, with TRBD2 matching 12 bases. Germline CDR1 is SGHDT and CDR2 is YYEEEE. The CDR3 is 16 amino acids. The V gene end was trimmed by 4 bases and the J gene end by 5 bases; junction bases not matched to a gene: 7. This CDR3 reads CASSALTSGRNNEQFF. The CDR3, as DNA: TGTGCCAGCAGCGCGCTAACTAGCGGGAGGAACAATGAGCAGTTCTTC.

The chain joins TRBV7-2 to TRBJ1-1, with D unresolved. Trimming left V 5 bases short and J 1 base short, with 11 bases between. The CDR3 contains 14 residues. Germline V lookup: CDR1 SGHTA, CDR2 FQGNSA. The CDR3 loop is CASSPTRANTEAFF. In nucleotides, the CDR3 is TGTGCCAGCAGCCCCACGAGGGCGAACACTGAAGCTTTCTTT.

This clone was seen a handful of times. V and J are TRBV11-3 and TRBJ1-5; D perhaps matches TRBD1 (6 bases). The germline CDR1 and CDR2 sequences are SGHNT and YENEEA. Trimming removed 3 bases from V and 6 bases from J, with 15 bases in between. This CDR3 comprises 15 residues. The CDR3 DNA is TGTGCCAGCAGCTTCAGAGGGGGATATTGTCAGCCCCAGCATTTT. Its translation: CASSFRGGYCQPQHF.

The gene calls are TRBV6-1 and TRBJ1-1; weak D call: TRBD1 (5 bases). This CDR3 is built from 15 residues. V was pared by 2 bases and J by 7 bases, with 17 bases between. The germline CDR1 and CDR2 sequences are MNHNS and SASEGT. CDR3 nucleotides: TGTGCCAGCAGTGAAATCCCCGGGGGTTTGGGTGAAGCTTTCTTT. This encodes CASSEIPGGLGEAFF.

J is TRBJ2-2 and V is TRBV28; 7 bases map to TRBD2. The CDR3 is 15 residues long. From germline, CDR1 is MDHEN and CDR2 SYDVKM. V trimming: 2 bases; J trimming: 6 bases; junction bases outside the gene matches: 6. In DNA, the CDR3 is TGTGCCAGCAGTTTAGTCAGGGAGGGATCCGGGGAGCTGTTTTTT. Its protein is CASSLVREGSGELFF.